This entry lists 32 T cell receptor beta chains sequenced from one sample in a study of preoperative IRX-2 immunotherapy in early breast cancer. Noted treatment: preoperative locoregional IRX-2 cytokine immunotherapy. Method: immunoSEQ multiplex PCR; TCRdb's copy keeps in-frame clones and lacks some. The data hold more than 20,000 clones, with about four fifths observed a single time. The sample in question was lymph node tissue, obtained before IRX-2 immunotherapy. These receptors all stem from a human donor with breast cancer.

The V gene is TRBV6-8, the J gene TRBJ2-2; 7 bases are shared with TRBD1. Germline-derived CDR1 and CDR2 are MNHGY and SAAAGT. Germline trimming cut 6 bases from V and 6 bases from J; bases unmatched to any gene: 4. This CDR3 is 13 amino acids long. The CDR3 DNA reads TGTGCCAGCAGCCAAGGGGGCGCCGGGGAGCTGTTTTTT. It encodes CASSQGGAGELFF.

CDR3 in DNA: TGCGCCAGCAGCTTCCGACAGGGGTTGTACACTGAAGCTTTCTTT. This sequence encodes CASSFRQGLYTEAFF. The V call is TRBV5-1, the J call TRBJ1-1, with 8 nucleotides matching TRBD1. CDR3 length: 15 amino acids. Looked up from germline, CDR1 is SGHRS and CDR2 is YFSETQ. J lost 3 bases, V lost 2 bases, and 6 bases had no gene match.

The CDR3 coding sequence is TGTGCCAGCAGCTTAGATAGGTCAGGGTGGCGCAATCAGCCCCAGCATTTT. It encodes CASSLDRSGWRNQPQHF. This sequence joins TRBV11-3 and TRBJ1-5; D may be TRBD1 (5 bases). In germline, CDR1 is SGHNT, CDR2 YENEEA. This CDR3 contains 17 residues. The V and J ends lost 0 bases and 2 bases respectively, with 14 bases between them.

The chain joins TRBV5-1 to TRBJ1-3, with TRBD1 matching 11 bases. V shed 1 base and J 1 base; nucleotides not matched to a gene: 4. Per the germline V gene, CDR1 is SGHRS and CDR2 is YFSETQ. The CDR3 covers 17 residues. The CDR3 DNA is TGCGCCAGCAGCTTGTCTGGGACAGGGGGATCTGGAAACACCATATATTTT. It specifies CASSLSGTGGSGNTIYF.

The chain has TRBV5-1 and TRBJ2-6; no reliable D call. Trimming removed 2 bases from V and 1 base from J, with 4 bases in between. There are 14 residues in the CDR3. Looked up from germline, CDR1 is SGHRS and CDR2 is YFSETQ. In DNA, the CDR3 is TGCGCCAGCAGCTTCCTATCTGGGGCCAACGTCCTGACTTTC. Amino acid sequence: CASSFLSGANVLTF.

The table lists this clone with a few counts. J is TRBJ2-7 and V is TRBV11-3; 8 positions agree with TRBD1. The junction had 5 bases not matched to a gene; V was cut back by 0 bases and J by 7 bases. CDR1 and CDR2 (germline): SGHNT, YENEEA. This CDR3 has 14 amino acids. The CDR3 nucleotides read TGTGCCAGCAGCTTAGATCAGGGGGCCCTAGAGCAGTACTTC. This codes for CASSLDQGALEQYF.

The V gene is TRBV18, the J gene TRBJ2-1, with TRBD2 as a possible D gene (5 bases). With 8 bases removed from V and 5 bases from J, the gap between germline ends came to 10 bases. In germline, CDR1 is KGHSH, CDR2 LQKENI. The CDR3 contains 12 residues. Here the CDR3 reads CASALAHNEQFF. The CDR3 DNA reads as TGTGCCAGCGCCCTAGCTCACAATGAGCAGTTCTTC.

This clone appeared once. The J gene is TRBJ1-1, the V gene TRBV6-8; TRBD1 is a possible D gene (5 bases). CDR1 MNHGY and CDR2 SAAAGT come from the germline V gene. This CDR3 region has 16 residues. V was clipped by 6 bases and J by 3 bases, with 20 bases between them. Here the CDR3 DNA reads TGTGCCAGCAGACCCGCGCGAGGGGTAGGACACACTGAAGCTTTCTTT. Translating gives CASRPARGVGHTEAFF.

This clone has only one observation. This sequence joins TRBV6-8 and TRBJ1-1, with TRBD1 as a possible D gene (6 bases). CDR3 size: 12 residues. Trimming left V 6 bases short and J 8 bases short, with 13 bases between. Germline V gene lookup returns CDR1 MNHGY and CDR2 SAAAGT. CDR3 sequence reads: CASRRGKGEAFF. The CDR3 DNA reads TGTGCCAGCAGAAGGGGGAAGGGGGAAGCTTTCTTT.

This rearrangement joins TRBV18 to TRBJ1-5, with TRBD1 identical over 10 bases. The CDR3 length is 17 residues. The V and J ends lost 2 bases and 7 bases, in that order; junction bases with no gene match: 11. Per the germline V gene, CDR1 is KGHSH and CDR2 is LQKENI. The CDR3 here is CASSPEVSGTGEQPQHF. DNA for the CDR3: TGTGCCAGCTCACCAGAAGTGTCCGGGACAGGGGAACAGCCCCAGCATTTT.

This chain links TRBV10-2 with TRBJ1-2, with D unclear. The CDR3 is 12 amino acids. Trimming pared 2 bases from V and 3 bases from J, leaving 4 bases between. In germline, CDR1 is WSHSY, CDR2 SAAADI. The CDR3 sequence: CASSEKDYGYTF. The CDR3 DNA follows: TGCGCCAGCAGTGAGAAAGACTATGGCTACACCTTC.

V is TRBV11-3 and J is TRBJ1-4; D is ambiguous. V was pared by 5 bases and J by 5 bases, with 15 bases between. The CDR3 covers 15 residues. Germline CDR1 reads SGHNT; CDR2 reads YENEEA. CDR3 DNA: TGTGCCAGCAGCCTCCCTGTCCCCGGGAATGAAAAACTGTTTTTT. Translating it yields CASSLPVPGNEKLFF.

In DNA, the CDR3 is TGTGCCTGGAGTGCAGACTACGGAAACACCATATATTTT. Its translation is CAWSADYGNTIYF. This chain links TRBV30 with TRBJ1-3; no definite D call. V lost 1 base and J lost 4, with 8 bases in between. Per germline, CDR1 GTSNPN and CDR2 SVGIG (reference sequence). This CDR3 has 13 residues.

The chain employs TRBV7-4 and TRBJ2-2; D remains unclear. This CDR3 spans 13 amino acids. Germline loops: CDR1 SGHVT, CDR2 SQSDAQ. Trimming took off 6 bases at V and 4 bases at J, with 9 bases between the two ends. The CDR3, as DNA: TGTGCCAGCAGTTATAGTATCACCGGGGAGCTGTTTTTT. The encoded protein is CASSYSITGELFF.

CDR3 sequence: CASRTVPSGANVLTF. Written as DNA, the CDR3 is TGCGCCAGCAGGACAGTGCCATCTGGGGCCAACGTCCTGACTTTC. The chain combines TRBV5-1 with TRBJ2-6, with D tentatively TRBD1 (5 bases). The CDR3 covers 15 residues. Germline V gene sequence: CDR1 SGHRS, CDR2 YFSETQ. Trimming stripped 5 bases from V and 1 base from J, with 10 bases between. Filled out from reference TRBV5-1 and TRBJ2-6, the complete variable domain reads KAGVTQTPRYLIKTRGQQVTLSCSPISGHRSVSWYQQTPGQGLQFLFEYFSETQRNKGNFPGRFSGRQFSNSRSEMNVSTLELGDSALYLCASRTVPSGANVLTFGAGSRLTVL.

The rearrangement links TRBV11-3 to TRBJ1-1; TRBD1 might be the D (5 bases). This CDR3 comprises 16 residues. The germline V and J ends were trimmed by 5 bases and 3 bases, with 19 bases remaining between them. CDR1 and CDR2 from the germline V gene are SGHNT and YENEEA. For the CDR3, the DNA is TGTGCCAGCAGCAACCGGGGCCCCTACCCCCACACTGAAGCTTTCTTT. As protein: CASSNRGPYPHTEAFF.

The rearrangement links TRBV11-3 to TRBJ1-3; D is undetermined. Germline-derived CDR1 and CDR2 are SGHNT and YENEEA. V lost 0 bases, J lost 0 bases, and 6 bases lay in between. The CDR3 length is 15 residues. CDR3 coding DNA: TGTGCCAGCAGCTTAGATTCCGTCTCTGGAAACACCATATATTTT. It translates to CASSLDSVSGNTIYF. The full variable domain, completed using reference TRBV11-3 and TRBJ1-3, is EAGVVQSPRYKIIEKKQPVAFWCNPISGHNTLYWYLQNLGQGPELLIRYENEEAVDDSQLPKDRFSAERLKGVDSTLKIQPAELGDSAVYLCASSLDSVSGNTIYFGEGSWLTVV.

The chain combines TRBV18 with TRBJ1-1, with 8 bases identical to TRBD1. CDR3 length equals 17 residues. Per the germline V gene, CDR1 is KGHSH and CDR2 is LQKENI. V trimming: 2 bases; J trimming: 1 base; junction bases outside the gene matches: 9. The CDR3 sequence is CASSPLFAGQGNTEAFF. DNA for the CDR3: TGTGCCAGCTCACCATTATTCGCCGGACAGGGGAACACTGAAGCTTTCTTT.

The chain couples TRBV10-2 to TRBJ1-5; weak D call: TRBD1 (5 bases). CDR1 and CDR2 from the germline V gene are WSHSY and SAAADI. Trimming removed 2 bases at V and 6 bases at J, with 8 bases between. This CDR3 comprises 13 residues. The CDR3 DNA reads as TGCGCCAGCAGTGAGGGGACTCGTCAGCCCCAGCATTTT. Translated: CASSEGTRQPQHF.

The genes are TRBV6-8 and TRBJ2-2; no clear D. This CDR3 is 17 amino acids long. Looked up from germline, CDR1 is MNHGY and CDR2 is SAAAGT. Trimming took 0 bases from V and 4 from J, leaving 15 bases between them. The CDR3 region is CASSYSPVSDGTGELFF. CDR3 bases: TGTGCCAGCAGTTACTCCCCCGTCTCGGACGGCACCGGGGAGCTGTTTTTT.

In nucleotides, the CDR3 is TGCGCCAGCAGCTTGGCATATGGGTCAGGGTTCTCTGGAAACACCATATATTTT. Amino acid sequence: CASSLAYGSGFSGNTIYF. V is TRBV5-1 and J is TRBJ1-3, with D perhaps TRBD1 (5 bases). Trimming left V 0 bases short and J 0 bases short, with 16 bases between. Per the germline V gene, CDR1 is SGHRS and CDR2 is YFSETQ. This CDR3 has 18 amino acids. The full variable domain, completed using reference TRBV5-1 and TRBJ1-3, is KAGVTQTPRYLIKTRGQQVTLSCSPISGHRSVSWYQQTPGQGLQFLFEYFSETQRNKGNFPGRFSGRQFSNSRSEMNVSTLELGDSALYLCASSLAYGSGFSGNTIYFGEGSWLTVV.

V gene TRBV11-3 combines with J gene TRBJ1-6; D gene unclear. This CDR3 is built from 14 residues. Germline V gene data show CDR1 as SGHNT and CDR2 as YENEEA. V gave up 0 bases and J gave up 9 bases, with 9 bases separating them. CDR3 sequence reads: CASSLEGGVSPLHF. CDR3 nucleotides: TGTGCCAGCAGCTTAGAAGGTGGGGTTTCACCCCTCCACTTT.

The genes are TRBV6-7 and TRBJ2-7; D may be TRBD2 (6 bases). TRBV6-7 is designated an ORF whose function remains uncertain. V lost 5 bases, J lost 13 bases, and 18 bases lay in between. CDR3 length: 12 amino acids. The CDR3 here is CASSEFRGLAYF. The CDR3 bases are TGTGCCAGCAGTGAATTTCGGGGACTCGCCTACTTC.

The gene calls are TRBV29-1 and TRBJ2-7, with 8 nucleotides matching TRBD1. Germline V lookup: CDR1 SQVTM, CDR2 ANQGSEA. The V gene end was trimmed by 7 bases and the J gene end by 0 bases; junction bases not matched to a gene: 5. The CDR3 length is 13 residues. CDR3 DNA sequence: TGCAGCGCCGGACAGGGAAGCTCCTACGAGCAGTACTTC. Translation: CSAGQGSSYEQYF.

This chain connects TRBV19 to TRBJ2-7; 7 nucleotides agree with TRBD1. The CDR3 totals 14 residues. V was clipped by 6 bases and J by 0 bases; unmatched bases: 5. Germline values: CDR1 LNHDA, CDR2 SQIVND (reference sequence). This CDR3 is CASSRDRNSYEQYF. In DNA, the CDR3 is TGTGCCAGTAGCCGGGACAGAAACTCCTACGAGCAGTACTTC.

This clone was counted once. The rearrangement links TRBV11-3 to TRBJ1-2, with D tentatively TRBD1 (6 bases). CDR3 length equals 16 residues. The V gene lost 6 bases and the J gene lost 0 bases, with 17 bases spanning the gap. Germline CDR1 reads SGHNT; CDR2 reads YENEEA. Here the CDR3 DNA reads TGTGCCAGCAGTATTAACAGGGACCCAGCTAACTATGGCTACACCTTC. It is translated as CASSINRDPANYGYTF.

The chain links TRBV25-1 to TRBJ2-1, with D possibly being TRBD1 (5 bases). With 7 bases removed from V and 5 bases from J, the gap between germline ends came to 9 bases. The CDR3 contains 12 residues. CDR1 is MGHDK, CDR2 SYGVNS, per germline. CDR3 sequence: CASTPGHNEQFF. In DNA, the CDR3 is TGTGCCAGCACGCCAGGGCACAATGAGCAGTTCTTC.

The V and J genes are TRBV18 and TRBJ2-4; D is perhaps TRBD1 (6 bases). With 0 bases removed from V and 0 bases from J, the gap between germline ends came to 12 bases. Per germline, CDR1 KGHSH and CDR2 LQKENI. This CDR3 contains 17 residues. CDR3 in DNA: TGTGCCAGCTCACCACCAGACAGGCCCGTAGCCAAAAACATTCAGTACTTC. It codes for CASSPPDRPVAKNIQYF.

The V gene is TRBV10-2, the J gene TRBJ2-7, with 8 bases aligning to TRBD2. V was clipped by 6 bases and J by 5 bases; unmatched bases: 15. This CDR3 comprises 16 residues. Looked up from germline, CDR1 is WSHSY and CDR2 is SAAADI. CDR3 in amino acids: CASRLSGAGESHEQYF. The CDR3 DNA is TGCGCCAGCAGGCTGTCGGGAGCGGGGGAATCCCACGAGCAGTACTTC.

The chain has TRBV1 and TRBJ2-7. TRBV1 counts as a pseudogene. This CDR3 is built from 15 residues. This CDR3 is CASSQSLGFRNEQYF. The CDR3 DNA reads as TGCGCCAGCAGCCAAAGCCTAGGGTTTCGGAACGAGCAGTACTTC.

This chain uses TRBV11-3 with TRBJ1-2; D perhaps matches TRBD1 (5 bases). Germline lookup yields CDR1 SGHNT and CDR2 YENEEA. V was cut by 6 bases and J by 4 bases, with 18 bases left in between. This CDR3 is built from 15 residues. The CDR3 loop is CASSFSYGGSYGYTF. CDR3 nucleotides: TGTGCCAGCAGTTTCTCTTATGGGGGGTCCTATGGCTACACCTTC.

The genes are TRBV28 and TRBJ1-4, with D tentatively TRBD1 (5 bases). Germline V gene lookup returns CDR1 MDHEN and CDR2 SYDVKM. The CDR3 sequence is 13 residues long. V was clipped by 6 bases and J by 6 bases, with 11 bases between them. The CDR3 sequence is CASRSGFYEKLFF. DNA for the CDR3: TGTGCCAGCAGGTCAGGGTTCTATGAAAAACTGTTTTTT.